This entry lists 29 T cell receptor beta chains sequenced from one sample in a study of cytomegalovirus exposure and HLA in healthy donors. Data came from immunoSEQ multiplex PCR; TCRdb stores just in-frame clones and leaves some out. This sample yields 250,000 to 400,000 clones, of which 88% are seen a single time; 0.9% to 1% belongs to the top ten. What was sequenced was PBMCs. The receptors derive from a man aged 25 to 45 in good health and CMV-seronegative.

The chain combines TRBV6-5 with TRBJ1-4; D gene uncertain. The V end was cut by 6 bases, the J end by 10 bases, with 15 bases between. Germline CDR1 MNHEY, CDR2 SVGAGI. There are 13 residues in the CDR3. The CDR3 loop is CASSRPAGGKLFF. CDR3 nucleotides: TGTGCCAGCAGCAGACCCGCCGGCGGAAAACTGTTTTTT.

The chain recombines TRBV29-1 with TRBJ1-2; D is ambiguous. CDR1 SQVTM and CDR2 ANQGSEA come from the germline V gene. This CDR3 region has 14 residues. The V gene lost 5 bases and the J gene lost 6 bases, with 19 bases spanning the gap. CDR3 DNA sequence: TGCAGCGTTATCAAGGAGGGTTCTGTGAATGGCTACACCTTC. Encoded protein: CSVIKEGSVNGYTF.

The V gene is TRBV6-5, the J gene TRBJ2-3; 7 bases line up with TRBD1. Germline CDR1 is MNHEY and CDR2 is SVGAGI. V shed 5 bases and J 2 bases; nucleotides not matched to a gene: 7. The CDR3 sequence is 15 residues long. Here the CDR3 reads CASSLKTGFTDTQYF. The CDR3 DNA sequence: TGTGCCAGCAGTCTTAAGACAGGGTTCACAGATACGCAGTATTTT.

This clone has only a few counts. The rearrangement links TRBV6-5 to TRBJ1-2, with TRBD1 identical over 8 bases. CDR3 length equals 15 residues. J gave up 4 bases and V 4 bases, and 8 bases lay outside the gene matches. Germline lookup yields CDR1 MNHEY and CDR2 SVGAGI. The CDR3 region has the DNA TGTGCCAGCAGTTCCGGGACAGGCGGTAGCTATGGCTACACCTTC. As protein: CASSSGTGGSYGYTF.

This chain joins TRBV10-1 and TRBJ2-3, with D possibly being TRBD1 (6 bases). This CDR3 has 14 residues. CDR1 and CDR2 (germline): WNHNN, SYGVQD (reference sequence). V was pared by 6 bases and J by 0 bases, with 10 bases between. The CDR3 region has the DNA TGCGCCAGCAGCCGACAGGAAAGCACAGATACGCAGTATTTT. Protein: CASSRQESTDTQYF.

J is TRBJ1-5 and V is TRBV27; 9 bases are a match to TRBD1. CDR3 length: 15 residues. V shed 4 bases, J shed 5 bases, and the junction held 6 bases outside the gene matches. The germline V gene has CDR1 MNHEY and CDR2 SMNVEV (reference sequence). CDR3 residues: CASSSTGTGYQPQHF. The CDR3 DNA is TGTGCCAGCAGTTCGACCGGGACAGGGTATCAGCCCCAGCATTTT.

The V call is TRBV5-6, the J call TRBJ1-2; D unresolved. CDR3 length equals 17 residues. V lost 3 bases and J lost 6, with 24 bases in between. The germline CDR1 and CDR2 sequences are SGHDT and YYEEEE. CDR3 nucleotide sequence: TGTGCCAGCAGCTCACGCGGAGGACCGCCACAGTTGAATGGCTACACCTTC. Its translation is CASSSRGGPPQLNGYTF.

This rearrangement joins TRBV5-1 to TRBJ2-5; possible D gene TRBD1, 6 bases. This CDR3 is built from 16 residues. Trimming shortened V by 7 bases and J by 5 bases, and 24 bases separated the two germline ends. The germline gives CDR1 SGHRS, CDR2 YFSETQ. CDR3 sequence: CASWKNAGAPRETQYF. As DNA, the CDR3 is TGCGCCAGCTGGAAAAACGCAGGGGCCCCTAGGGAGACCCAGTACTTC.

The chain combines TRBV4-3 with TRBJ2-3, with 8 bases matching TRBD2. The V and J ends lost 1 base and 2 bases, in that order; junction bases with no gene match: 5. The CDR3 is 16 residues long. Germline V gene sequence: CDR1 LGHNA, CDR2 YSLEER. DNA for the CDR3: TGCGCCAGCAGCCAAGTACGGGGGGGACCCACAGATACGCAGTATTTT. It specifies CASSQVRGGPTDTQYF.

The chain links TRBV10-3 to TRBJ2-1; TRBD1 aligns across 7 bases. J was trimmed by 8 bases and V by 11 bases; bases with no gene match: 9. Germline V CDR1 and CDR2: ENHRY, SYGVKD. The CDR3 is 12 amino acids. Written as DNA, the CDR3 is TGTGCCGTCTACAGGGGCGGAGATGAGCAGTTCTTC. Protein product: CAVYRGGDEQFF.

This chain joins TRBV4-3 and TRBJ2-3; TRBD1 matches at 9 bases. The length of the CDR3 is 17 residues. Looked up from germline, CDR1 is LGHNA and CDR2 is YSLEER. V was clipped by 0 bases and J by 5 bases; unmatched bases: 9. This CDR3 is CASSQDWDRAPRDTQYF. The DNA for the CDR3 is TGCGCCAGCAGCCAAGATTGGGACAGGGCGCCCAGAGATACGCAGTATTTT.

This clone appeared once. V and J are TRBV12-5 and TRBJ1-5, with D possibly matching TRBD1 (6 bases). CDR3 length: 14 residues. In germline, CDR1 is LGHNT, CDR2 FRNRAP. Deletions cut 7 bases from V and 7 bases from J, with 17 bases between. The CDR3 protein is CASARGGLGQPQHF. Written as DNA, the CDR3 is TGTGCTAGTGCAAGGGGGGGGTTAGGGCAGCCCCAGCATTTT.

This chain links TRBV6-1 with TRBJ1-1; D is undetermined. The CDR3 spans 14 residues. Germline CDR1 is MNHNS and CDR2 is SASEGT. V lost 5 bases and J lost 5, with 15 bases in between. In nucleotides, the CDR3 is TGTGCCAGCAGTCCGACGTGGGGAGATACTGAAGCTTTCTTT. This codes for CASSPTWGDTEAFF.

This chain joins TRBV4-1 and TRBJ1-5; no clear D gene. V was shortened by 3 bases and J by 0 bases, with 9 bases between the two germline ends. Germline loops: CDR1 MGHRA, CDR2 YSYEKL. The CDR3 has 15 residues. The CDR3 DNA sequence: TGCGCCAGCAGCCAGTCTCAGTATAGCAATCAGCCCCAGCATTTT. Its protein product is CASSQSQYSNQPQHF.

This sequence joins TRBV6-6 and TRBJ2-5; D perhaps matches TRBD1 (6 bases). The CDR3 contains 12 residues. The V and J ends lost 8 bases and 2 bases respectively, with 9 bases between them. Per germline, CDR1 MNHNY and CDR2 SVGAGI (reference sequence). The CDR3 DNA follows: TGTGCCAGCTCGAGGGGGCAAGAGACCCAGTACTTC. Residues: CASSRGQETQYF.

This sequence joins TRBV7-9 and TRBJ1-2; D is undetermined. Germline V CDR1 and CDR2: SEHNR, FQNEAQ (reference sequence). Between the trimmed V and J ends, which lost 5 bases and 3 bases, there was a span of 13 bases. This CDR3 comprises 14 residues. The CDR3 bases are TGTGCCAGCAGCCACACAAGCGAATACTATGGCTACACCTTC. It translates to CASSHTSEYYGYTF.

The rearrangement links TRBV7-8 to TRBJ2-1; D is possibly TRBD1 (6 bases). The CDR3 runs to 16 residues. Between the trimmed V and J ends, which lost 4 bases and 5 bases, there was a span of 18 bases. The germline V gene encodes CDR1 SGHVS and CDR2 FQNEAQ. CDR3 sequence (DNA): TGTGCCAGCAGCTCCGACGGACAGCCGGATCACAATGAGCAGTTCTTC. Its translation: CASSSDGQPDHNEQFF.

The CDR3 region is CASSQWGTVGTDTQYF. DNA for the CDR3: TGCGCCAGCAGCCAATGGGGGACAGTAGGCACAGATACGCAGTATTTT. V is TRBV4-1 and J is TRBJ2-3; 7 bases fit TRBD1. Germline CDR1 reads MGHRA; CDR2 reads YSYEKL. V lost 2 bases, J lost 1 base, and 6 bases stayed unmatched. The CDR3 spans 16 residues.

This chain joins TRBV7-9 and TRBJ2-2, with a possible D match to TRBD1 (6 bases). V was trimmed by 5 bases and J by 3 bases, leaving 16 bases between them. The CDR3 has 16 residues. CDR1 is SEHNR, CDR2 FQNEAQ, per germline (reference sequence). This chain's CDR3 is CASSPHRVSDTGELFF. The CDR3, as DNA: TGTGCCAGCAGCCCGCACAGGGTATCGGACACCGGGGAGCTGTTTTTT.

CDR3 loop: CASSFGSGRTDTQYF. CDR3 bases: TGTGCCAGCAGCTTTGGATCGGGTCGGACAGATACGCAGTATTTT. V is TRBV7-2 and J is TRBJ2-3; D gene uncertain. The CDR3 consists of 15 residues. Trimming removed 3 bases from V and 3 bases from J, with 13 bases in between. Germline V lookup: CDR1 SGHTA, CDR2 FQGNSA.

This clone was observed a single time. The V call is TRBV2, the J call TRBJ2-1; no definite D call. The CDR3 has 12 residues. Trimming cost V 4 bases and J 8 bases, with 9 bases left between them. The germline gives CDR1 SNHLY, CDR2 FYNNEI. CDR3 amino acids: CASSVPRDEQFF. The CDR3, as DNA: TGTGCCAGCAGTGTTCCACGGGATGAGCAGTTCTTC.

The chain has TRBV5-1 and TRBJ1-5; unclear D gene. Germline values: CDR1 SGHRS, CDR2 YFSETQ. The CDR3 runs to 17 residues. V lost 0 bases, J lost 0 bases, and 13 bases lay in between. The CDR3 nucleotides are TGCGCCAGCAGCTTGGGATATGGGGAGTATAGCAATCAGCCCCAGCATTTT. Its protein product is CASSLGYGEYSNQPQHF.

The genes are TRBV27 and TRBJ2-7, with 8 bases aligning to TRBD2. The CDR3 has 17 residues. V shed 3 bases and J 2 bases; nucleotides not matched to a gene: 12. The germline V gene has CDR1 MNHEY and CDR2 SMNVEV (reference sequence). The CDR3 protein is CASSFFPPGRGAYEQYF. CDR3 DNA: TGTGCCAGCAGTTTCTTCCCCCCCGGGCGGGGGGCCTACGAGCAGTACTTC.

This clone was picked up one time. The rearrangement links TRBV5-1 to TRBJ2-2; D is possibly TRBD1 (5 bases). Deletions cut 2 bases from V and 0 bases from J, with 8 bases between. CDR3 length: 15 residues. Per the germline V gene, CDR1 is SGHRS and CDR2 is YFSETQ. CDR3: CASSFETANTGELFF. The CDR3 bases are TGCGCCAGCAGCTTTGAGACAGCGAACACCGGGGAGCTGTTTTTT.

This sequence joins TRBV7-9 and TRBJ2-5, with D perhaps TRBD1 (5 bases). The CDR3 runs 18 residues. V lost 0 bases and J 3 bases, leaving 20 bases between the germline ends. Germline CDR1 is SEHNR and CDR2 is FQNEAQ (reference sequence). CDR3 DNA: TGTGCCAGCAGCTTAGCCCCAGGGTTAACAGGCCGAGAAGAGACCCAGTACTTC. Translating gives CASSLAPGLTGREETQYF.

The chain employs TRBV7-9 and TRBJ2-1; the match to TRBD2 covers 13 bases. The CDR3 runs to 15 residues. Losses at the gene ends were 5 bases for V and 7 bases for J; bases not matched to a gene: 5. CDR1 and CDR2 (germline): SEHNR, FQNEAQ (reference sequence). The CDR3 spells CASSLGLAGTNEQFF. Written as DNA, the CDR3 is TGTGCCAGCAGCCTGGGACTAGCGGGGACAAATGAGCAGTTCTTC.

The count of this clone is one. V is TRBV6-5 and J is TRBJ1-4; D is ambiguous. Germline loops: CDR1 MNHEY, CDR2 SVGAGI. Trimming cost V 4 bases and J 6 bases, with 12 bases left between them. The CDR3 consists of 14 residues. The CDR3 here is CASSSYLADEKLFF. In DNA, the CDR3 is TGTGCCAGCAGTTCCTACCTCGCGGATGAAAAACTGTTTTTT.

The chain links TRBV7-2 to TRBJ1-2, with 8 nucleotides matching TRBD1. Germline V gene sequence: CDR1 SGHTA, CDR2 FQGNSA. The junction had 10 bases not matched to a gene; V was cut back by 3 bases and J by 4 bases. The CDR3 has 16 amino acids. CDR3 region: CASSLGLGTGAYGYTF. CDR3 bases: TGTGCCAGCAGCTTGGGCCTGGGGACAGGAGCCTATGGCTACACCTTC.

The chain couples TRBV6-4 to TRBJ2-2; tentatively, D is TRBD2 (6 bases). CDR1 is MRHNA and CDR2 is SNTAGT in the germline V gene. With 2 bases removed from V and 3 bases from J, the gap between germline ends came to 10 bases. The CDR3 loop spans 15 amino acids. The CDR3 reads CASSDGGTDTGELFF. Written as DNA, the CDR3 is TGTGCCAGCAGTGACGGAGGGACCGACACCGGGGAGCTGTTTTTT.